This TCR beta chain was obtained from a study of CD8 T cells in ankylosing spondylitis (dated by TCRdb to 2017 to 2019). As for the study more broadly: T cell receptor beta repertoires were profiled in healthy donors and ankylosing spondylitis patients so that disease-linked TCR variants could be found. Peripheral blood was sampled, and synovial fluid was additionally collected from ankylosing spondylitis patients. In total, the full study cohort was made up of some 110 healthy donors and 25 or so ankylosing spondylitis patients.

This clonotype occurred a few times. Its target antigen remains unknown. No quality values exist for individual bases; no much larger clone is one base distant. TCRdb shows the sequencer as Illumina HiSeq 2500. TCR beta libraries were prepared by quantitative 5'-RACE with molecular barcodes. Under the source paper's analysis protocol: A new computational method, built on a probabilistic model of VDJ rearrangement, was used to identify disease-linked TCR variants. Using fastp trimming at Q25 and MiXCR clonotype assembly, TCRdb reanalyzed the public sequencing data and kept in-frame beta chains. Under each unique CDR3 protein, matching rows form one entry showing the most common genes and DNA. TCRdb, rather than the study authors, made the V and J calls. Recorded for this sample are roughly 700,000 distinct CDR3 sequences; around a fifth of them occurred a single time. Clones ranked in the top ten supply about 19% of the sample.

The CDR3 holds 16 amino acids from the cysteine to the phenylalanine. Only CDR3 DNA remains: 48 bases, in frame from the first base. CDR1 is given as DFQATT and CDR2 as SNEGSKA, both from the germline V gene (reference sequence). Clipping removes 4 bases from V and 4 bases from J, with 8 as the unmatched junction base count. The paper as a whole reports these results and caveats: In peripheral blood, the disease-linked clones were found at relatively low frequencies and had a CD8+ phenotype. Some motif variants had previously been reported in the synovial fluid and blood of reactive arthritis patients, which suggests shared mechanisms of disease initiation. A TCR beta motif of seven or eight highly homologous amino acid variants appeared characteristic of blood from ankylosing spondylitis patients. The disease-linked clones were reported to be significantly enriched in matched synovial fluid samples from ankylosing spondylitis patients.

The sequenced material came from blood, either unsorted or a sorted T cell fraction (not recorded which). This TCR derives from a male donor with ankylosing spondylitis. The chain is made from TRBV20-1 and TRBJ2-3, and TRBD2 matches 13 of the central bases. CDR3 reads: CSATLPGTSGADTQYF. The sequenced DNA: TGCAGTGCTACCCTCCCGGGGACTAGCGGGGCAGATACGCAGTATTTT.